The 21 T cell receptor beta chains below were found in one sample sequenced in a study of technical replicates of blood from a handful of donors. The data were produced by immunoSEQ multiplex PCR, yet TCRdb's version contains in-frame clones alone and is incomplete. Seen here are roughly 12,000 clones, approximately 94% observed once, and the top ten hold 7.5% to 8%. The sample was PBMCs. The source of these receptors is a human donor in good health.

The genes are TRBV19 and TRBJ2-1; 8 bases are a match to TRBD2. Germline values: CDR1 LNHDA, CDR2 SQIVND (reference sequence). The CDR3 loop spans 14 amino acids. J gave up 8 bases and V 5 bases, and 8 bases lay outside the gene matches. The CDR3 here is CASSGVSGIDEQFF. CDR3 coding DNA: TGTGCCAGTAGTGGAGTTAGCGGGATCGATGAGCAGTTCTTC.

The chain has TRBV25-1 and TRBJ1-1; D may be TRBD1 (6 bases). Looked up from germline, CDR1 is MGHDK and CDR2 is SYGVNS. V lost 5 bases and J lost 1, with 17 bases in between. The CDR3 sequence is 16 residues long. CDR3 nucleotides: TGTGCCAGCAGTCCACAGGGTCCGGGGAGGAACACTGAAGCTTTCTTT. The encoded protein is CASSPQGPGRNTEAFF.

V gene TRBV28 combines with J gene TRBJ2-7; D gene unclear. In germline, CDR1 is MDHEN, CDR2 SYDVKM. CDR3 length: 12 amino acids. Between the trimmed V and J ends, which lost 2 bases and 2 bases, there was a span of 4 bases. This CDR3 reads CASSLQTYEQYF. The DNA for the CDR3 is TGTGCCAGCAGTTTACAGACCTACGAGCAGTACTTC.

Written as DNA, the CDR3 is TGTGCCATCAGAGACAGTGGCTACACCTTC. It translates to CAIRDSGYTF. This chain uses TRBV10-3 with TRBJ1-2, with a tentative D call TRBD1 (5 bases). This CDR3 spans 10 amino acids. Trimming cost V 6 bases and J 7 bases, with 6 bases left between them. Germline V CDR1 and CDR2: ENHRY, SYGVKD.

The V call is TRBV5-1, the J call TRBJ1-1; unclear D gene. Germline V gene data show CDR1 as SGHRS and CDR2 as YFSETQ. The CDR3 is 11 residues long. Trimming removed 0 bases at V and 8 bases at J, with 5 bases between. Here the CDR3 DNA reads TGCGCCAGCAGCTTGGATACAGAAGCTTTCTTT. Translation gives CASSLDTEAFF.

The V gene is TRBV27, the J gene TRBJ1-2; a possible D gene is TRBD1 (6 bases). The V end was cut by 2 bases, the J end by 0 bases, with 10 bases between. Germline CDR1 and CDR2: MNHEY and SMNVEV (reference sequence). The CDR3 length is 15 residues. CDR3 protein: CASSLRGGSNYGYTF. CDR3 in DNA: TGTGCCAGCAGTTTAAGGGGGGGTTCTAACTATGGCTACACCTTC.

The gene calls are TRBV7-9 and TRBJ2-1, with D maybe TRBD2 (6 bases). This CDR3 region has 15 residues. Trimming removed 7 bases from V and 5 bases from J, with 18 bases in between. Germline V lookup: CDR1 SEHNR, CDR2 FQNEAQ (reference sequence). The CDR3 here is CASTNREVPDNEQFF. The DNA of the CDR3 is TGTGCCAGCACCAATAGGGAGGTCCCCGACAATGAGCAGTTCTTC.

This chain uses TRBV7-8 with TRBJ1-1; 10 bases fit TRBD1. V lost 5 bases and J lost 0; bases outside the gene matches: 3. This CDR3 region has 15 residues. Germline lookup yields CDR1 SGHVS and CDR2 FQNEAQ. The CDR3 spells CASSPGQGVNTEAFF. Written as DNA, the CDR3 is TGTGCCAGCAGCCCTGGACAGGGGGTGAACACTGAAGCTTTCTTT.

The J gene is TRBJ1-5, the V gene TRBV30; the D is unclear. Germline V gene lookup returns CDR1 GTSNPN and CDR2 SVGIG (reference sequence). This CDR3 region has 13 residues. The V gene lost 0 bases and the J gene lost 0 bases, with 3 bases spanning the gap. This chain's CDR3 is CAWSVSSNQPQHF. The CDR3 coding sequence is TGTGCCTGGAGTGTGAGTAGCAATCAGCCCCAGCATTTT.

The J gene is TRBJ2-1, the V gene TRBV28; D is ambiguous. The V end lost 0 bases, the J end lost 9 bases, and 9 bases lay between the germline ends. In germline, CDR1 is MDHEN, CDR2 SYDVKM. The CDR3 runs 13 residues. CDR3 loop: CASSLWAPAEQFF. In nucleotides, the CDR3 is TGTGCCAGCAGTTTATGGGCCCCCGCTGAGCAGTTCTTC.

This chain joins TRBV2 and TRBJ2-7; 8 bases are a match to TRBD1. Trimming took 0 bases from V and 4 from J; bases not matched to a gene: 8. The germline V gene has CDR1 SNHLY and CDR2 FYNNEI. CDR3 length equals 16 residues. CDR3: CASSEALPGGLYEQYF. CDR3 in DNA: TGTGCCAGCAGTGAAGCGCTTCCAGGGGGCTTATACGAGCAGTACTTC.

The rearrangement links TRBV7-3 to TRBJ1-1; tentative D call: TRBD1 (6 bases). The ends were cut back, 0 bases at V and 11 bases at J, with 10 bases in the middle. The CDR3 length is 12 residues. Germline-derived CDR1 and CDR2 are SGHTA and FQGTGA. CDR3 DNA sequence: TGTGCCAGCAGCTTAACCGGACAGAGGGCTTTCTTT. Amino acids: CASSLTGQRAFF.

The rearrangement links TRBV27 to TRBJ2-1, with D perhaps TRBD1 (6 bases). This CDR3 region has 16 residues. Germline V gene data show CDR1 as MNHEY and CDR2 as SMNVEV (reference sequence). V lost 5 bases to trimming and J lost 9 bases, with 23 bases between them. The CDR3 spells CASSLQQGRVTGEQFF. The CDR3 nucleotides are TGTGCCAGCAGTCTACAACAGGGTAGAGTCACGGGTGAGCAGTTCTTC.

The V and J genes are TRBV19 and TRBJ2-3; 7 nucleotides line up with TRBD2. Trimming cost V 8 bases and J 1 base; bases outside gene matches: 15. The CDR3 has 17 amino acids. Germline V gene sequence: CDR1 LNHDA, CDR2 SQIVND (reference sequence). The CDR3 region is CASLPYGSGTGTDTQYF. The CDR3 DNA follows: TGTGCCAGTCTTCCGTACGGCAGCGGGACCGGCACAGATACGCAGTATTTT.

The chain uses TRBV19 and TRBJ2-7; D is unclear. The CDR3 spans 17 residues. Trimming shortened V by 6 bases and J by 4 bases, and 25 bases separated the two germline ends. Germline assignment: CDR1 LNHDA and CDR2 SQIVND (reference sequence). CDR3 DNA sequence: TGTGCCAGTAGCTTCACAATCCCCCGATCTTCCCTTTACGAGCAGTACTTC. Its translation is CASSFTIPRSSLYEQYF. Full variable domain (rest looked up from reference TRBV19 and TRBJ2-7): DGGITQSPKYLFRKEGQNVTLSCEQNLNHDAMYWYRQDPGQGLRLIYYSQIVNDFQKGDIAEGYSVSREKKESFPLTVTSAQKNPTAFYLCASSFTIPRSSLYEQYFGPGTRLTVT.

The rearrangement uses TRBV6-4 and TRBJ1-1; 9 bases map to TRBD1. V shed 6 bases and J 3 bases; nucleotides not matched to a gene: 5. This CDR3 is 14 amino acids long. Germline values: CDR1 MRHNA, CDR2 SNTAGT. The CDR3 loop is CASSRDRGDTEAFF. CDR3 nucleotides: TGTGCCAGCAGCCGTGACAGGGGGGACACTGAAGCTTTCTTT.

The CDR3 DNA follows: TGTGCCAGCACCCAACAAGGGGTAGCTAACTATGGCTACACCTTC. Encoded protein: CASTQQGVANYGYTF. The chain recombines TRBV6-1 with TRBJ1-2; weak D call: TRBD1 (5 bases). The germline V gene has CDR1 MNHNS and CDR2 SASEGT. Trimming removed 7 bases from V and 0 bases from J, with 15 bases in between. The CDR3 is 15 amino acids.

There are a few counts of this clone. The rearrangement joins TRBV2 to TRBJ2-4, with D maybe TRBD2 (5 bases). The CDR3 is made up of 15 amino acids. The germline CDR1 and CDR2 sequences are SNHLY and FYNNEI. Trimming took 7 bases from V and 8 from J, leaving 21 bases between them. The CDR3 reads CASKRDTAGADIQYF. The CDR3 region has the DNA TGTGCCAGCAAACGGGATACTGCCGGCGCAGACATTCAGTACTTC.

This clone was recorded only once. The chain recombines TRBV5-4 with TRBJ2-2; 9 bases align to TRBD1. The CDR3 sequence is 17 residues long. CDR1 and CDR2 (germline): SGHNT, YYREEE (reference sequence). V dropped 4 bases and J dropped 0; count of bases not matched to a gene: 7. CDR3 loop: CASSPPGQGSNTGELFF. The DNA of the CDR3 is TGTGCCAGCAGCCCCCCGGGACAGGGATCGAACACCGGGGAGCTGTTTTTT.

The rearrangement links TRBV5-6 to TRBJ1-4; D ambiguous. The germline V and J ends were trimmed by 4 bases and 7 bases, with 17 bases remaining between them. CDR3 length equals 15 residues. CDR1 SGHDT and CDR2 YYEEEE come from the germline V gene. DNA of the CDR3: TGTGCCAGCAGCCATTCGGGTCTATTGAGTGAAAAACTGTTTTTT. This encodes CASSHSGLLSEKLFF.

This rearrangement joins TRBV5-1 to TRBJ2-7; maybe TRBD1 (5 bases). Germline lookup yields CDR1 SGHRS and CDR2 YFSETQ. Trimming cost V 3 bases and J 3 bases, with 13 bases left between them. This CDR3 comprises 14 residues. CDR3 coding DNA: TGCGCCAGCAGCTGGGCAGGGTTGGACTACGAGCAGTACTTC. Its protein product is CASSWAGLDYEQYF.